The T cell receptor beta chain described here comes from a study of blood T cell repertoires in COVID-19. Study-wide context: PBMCs, B-cell-depleted T cells, or T cells were the source of the cDNA or gDNA that made up the material.

Sequencing used immunoSEQ multiplex PCR; TCRdb keeps in-frame clones, though not all of them. The sample has a few hundred thousand clones; around 88% are singletons. V shed 1 base and J shed 0 bases, with 13 bases lying between them. Looked up from germline, CDR1 is SGHAT and CDR2 is FQNNGV. The CDR3 sequence is 17 residues long. The sample taken for sequencing was peripheral blood. The chain links TRBV11-2 to TRBJ1-5, with D uncertain. The sequence derives from a woman in her 50s with acute or convalescent COVID-19. CDR3 coding DNA: TGTGCCAGCAGCTTAGGGTCGCGGGGTCGTAGCAATCAGCCCCAGCATTTT. It codes for CASSLGSRGRSNQPQHF.